The sequence of this T cell receptor beta chain was determined in a study of T cell responses to AZD1222 COVID-19 vaccine (dated by TCRdb to the early 2020s). About the study as a whole: Because spike-specific TCR depth and breadth did not differ between the two schedules, AZD1222 recipients who got a second dose at roughly 4 weeks were pooled with those who got a second dose at roughly 12 weeks. Trial participants were enrolled into age subgroups of 18-55, 56-69 and 70-plus years, which contained about 150, 27 and 61 TCR-sequenced participants, respectively. A total of about 250 trial participants underwent TCR sequencing, of whom about 200 had received two doses of AZD1222 and roughly 26 had received two doses of the MenACWY control vaccine. On the study overall, not on this receptor specifically: No day 14 peak-response samples were available, so repertoires were characterized only after the peak T cell response. The whole spike protein was spanned by vaccine-associated CD4 TCRs, and dominant responses were seen in regions 160-218 and 743-854. Reportedly, close to half of the unique spike-specific TCRs recognized epitopes lying outside the regions that are mutated in the B.1.351 and B.1.1.7 variants. Conclusions about previously exposed vaccinees were limited because only a handful of AZD1222 recipients were SARS-CoV-2 seropositive at baseline. Spike-specific TCR breadth and depth rose significantly after two AZD1222 doses compared with day 0 and with MenACWY recipients. In the small 56-69-year group, the increase in depth fell short of significance, most likely because of low power. Most participants were white British and females outnumbered males, and the authors suggested that clonal diversity may have been underestimated.

Read against the paper, the sample's time point label means: baseline before first vaccination. Vaccinee samples came from UK trials COV001 and COV002, including a single-blind randomized controlled phase 2/3 trial of AZD1222 (ChAdOx1 nCoV-19) in healthy adults. For TCRbeta chain sequencing, PBMC samples from trial participants were taken at day 0 and at day 28 after the second dose. The CDR3 regions of human TCRbeta chains were analyzed by immunosequencing. As for how the authors treated the data: TCRs in the repertoires were matched against a reference library of SARS-CoV-2-specific TCRs that had been generated with the MIRA antigen-specificity platform. Breadth was defined as the fraction of unique TCRs that were SARS-CoV-2-associated, and depth was defined as the fraction of total T cells that were SARS-CoV-2-associated. Using the MIRA data, every spike-specific TCR was mapped to the spike region that the TCR reacted to and assigned to either a CD4 or a CD8 class. Log10-transformed breadth and depth values were compared by one-way ANOVA with Sidak's multiple comparisons tests. TCRdb re-hosts the immuneACCESS table, in-frame sequences only. Its copies lack some clones; in the studies checked, an unresolved V gene accounts for under half of them, and the cause for the rest is not known. V, J and clone size are taken as reported in that table, and D and trimming were inferred from the DNA itself. Present in this sample are approximately 110,000 clones, approximately 90% of which were seen just once. Around 7% of the sample lies in the top ten.

Turning to this clone: The antigen it recognizes is unknown. Base qualities are missing; no much larger clone stands one base away.

The germline V gene (reference sequence) sets CDR1 to SEHNR and CDR2 to FQNEAQ. Spanning cysteine to phenylalanine, the CDR3 consists of 12 amino acids. Only CDR3 DNA is held: 36 bases, read in frame from base 1. The trim is 5 bases for V and 7 bases for J, with a gap of 11 bases between the germline ends. The clonotype comes from an adult in good health. The sample here was peripheral blood, taken on day 0 of AZD1222 vaccination. Rearrangement joined TRBV7-9 to TRBJ1-2; there is no confident call for the D gene. The DNA reads TGTGCCAGCAGCCTGAGTCGAGGTGGCTACACCTTC. Protein translation: CASSLSRGGYTF.